A single TCR beta chain is shown here with its context. Its antigen is unknown. No base qualities exist here, and no much larger clone lies one base off it. What this sample's time point label stands for: baseline before first vaccination. Vaccinee samples came from UK trials COV001 and COV002, including a single-blind randomized controlled phase 2/3 trial of AZD1222 (ChAdOx1 nCoV-19) in healthy adults. Trial participant PBMC samples were collected at day 0 and day 28 after the second dose for TCRbeta chain sequencing. The germline V gene (reference sequence) yields SEHNR for CDR1 and FQNEAQ for CDR2. V drops 2 bases and J drops 8 bases, leaving 9 bases in between. The cysteine opens and the phenylalanine closes a CDR3 of 12 amino acids. CDR3 DNA only is kept here, 36 bases in frame from base 1. This specimen belongs to a study of T cell responses to AZD1222 COVID-19 vaccine (TCRdb year 2021). At the level of the whole study: AZD1222 recipients given second doses at about 4 weeks or at about 12 weeks were pooled, since spike-specific TCR depth and breadth were not found to differ between the two schedules. TCR sequencing covered 233 trial participants: 207 given two doses of AZD1222 and 26 given two doses of MenACWY control vaccine. Trial participants were enrolled into age subgroups of 18-55, 56-69 and 70-plus years, which contained 148, 28 and 57 TCR-sequenced participants, respectively. The paper's findings and limits, for the study overall: Vaccine-associated CD4 TCRs spanned the whole spike protein, with dominant responses in regions 160-218 and 743-854. Reportedly, close to half of the unique spike-specific TCRs recognized epitopes lying outside the regions that are mutated in the B.1.351 and B.1.1.7 variants. Most participants were white British and females outnumbered males, and the authors suggested that clonal diversity may have been underestimated. Conclusions about previously exposed vaccinees are limited, since just 6 or 7 AZD1222 recipients were seropositive for SARS-CoV-2 at baseline. Because no day 14 peak-response samples were available, the repertoires could be characterized only after the peak T cell response. The 56-69-year group was small, and its depth increase did not reach significance, likely because of low power. Spike-specific TCR breadth and depth rose significantly after two AZD1222 doses compared with day 0 and with MenACWY recipients.

The CDR3 regions of human TCRbeta chains were analyzed by immunosequencing. The authors processed their data as follows. Repertoire TCRs were matched against a reference library of SARS-CoV-2-specific TCRs generated with the MIRA antigen-specificity platform. Breadth was defined as the fraction of unique TCRs that were SARS-CoV-2-associated, and depth was defined as the fraction of total T cells that were SARS-CoV-2-associated. Using the MIRA data, each spike-specific TCR was assigned both to the spike region to which the TCR was reactive and to a CD4 or CD8 class. Log10-transformed breadth and depth values were compared by one-way ANOVA with Sidak's multiple comparisons tests. In TCRdb, the immuneACCESS table is reduced to in-frame sequences with V and J assigned. These tables do not hold every clone; where another copy was compared, an unresolved V gene accounts for under half, and the others remain unexplained. Clone size and V and J calls were adopted from that table, with D and trimming inferred from the DNA. This sample is represented by 100,000 to 140,000 clones; roughly 89% of them were singletons. About 20% of the sample is in the top ten clones.

This TCR came from an adult in good health. The sequence is built from TRBV7-9 and TRBJ1-1, with no reliable assignment of the D segment. Sequencing used peripheral blood, obtained on day 0 of AZD1222 vaccination. The DNA sequence is TGTGCCAGCAGCTTATCGGGAGTGGAAGCTTTCTTT. This is translated as CASSLSGVEAFF. The full variable domain, with segments outside the CDR3 supplied by the reference TRBV7-9 and TRBJ1-1 proteins, appears as DTGVSQNPRHKITKRGQNVTFRCDPISEHNRLYWYRQTLGQGPEFLTYFQNEAQLEKSRLLSDRFSAERPKGSFSTLEIQRTEQGDSAMYLCASSLSGVEAFFGQGTRLTVV.